These T cell receptor beta chains were read from a single sample in a study of T-cell reconstitution after alpha-beta-depleted transplantation in children. TCRdb re-derived calls from the PCR reads in MiXCR, one entry per CDR3 protein. The sample lists about 400,000 distinct CDR3 sequences, about 20% occurring once. Sequencing used PBMCs from the stem cell graft donor, obtained from the stem cell graft. The receptor source for this set is a human donor who donated a stem cell graft to a child with acute myeloid leukemia. Each CDR3 is given with its conserved first and last residue. The order of the fields is J gene, D gene, clone size, V gene, CDR3 DNA, CDR3 protein. D genes are given only for firm matches. A clone size is listed for some rows: how often the clone was seen (once, few, many), or a class if it is expanded.

J gene: TRBJ2-3; D gene: TRBD2; clone size: .; V gene: TRBV4-1; CDR3 DNA: TGCGCCAGCAGCCGAACCGGGACTAGCGGCACAGATACGCAGTATTTT; CDR3 protein: CASSRTGTSGTDTQYF
J gene: TRBJ2-7; D gene: .; clone size: few; V gene: TRBV6-5; CDR3 DNA: TGTGCCAGCAGTTACCGAGACGCTCCTGGAGGCTACGAGCAGTACTTC; CDR3 protein: CASSYRDAPGGYEQYF
J gene: TRBJ2-1; D gene: TRBD2; clone size: .; V gene: TRBV11-1; CDR3 DNA: TGTGCCAGCAGTGTCACTAGCGGACGCCCCTCCGGTTCGAATGAGCAGTTCTTC; CDR3 protein: CASSVTSGRPSGSNEQFF
J gene: TRBJ2-1; D gene: .; clone size: .; V gene: TRBV28; CDR3 DNA: TGTGCCAGCACAACGACTGTATACAATGAGCAGTTCTTC; CDR3 protein: CASTTTVYNEQFF
J gene: TRBJ2-5; D gene: TRBD2; clone size: .; V gene: TRBV7-3; CDR3 DNA: TGTGCCAGCAGCTTAAGTGGAGCTAGCGGACAAGAGACCCAGTACTTC; CDR3 protein: CASSLSGASGQETQYF
J gene: TRBJ1-1; D gene: TRBD1; clone size: many; V gene: TRBV10-3; CDR3 DNA: TGTGCCATCAGTGCGGGGGACAGGAACACTGAAGCTTTCTTT; CDR3 protein: CAISAGDRNTEAFF
J gene: TRBJ2-7; D gene: .; clone size: many; V gene: TRBV7-2; CDR3 DNA: TGTGCCAGCAGCTTGGGAGTTATGCCCTACGAGCAGTACTTC; CDR3 protein: CASSLGVMPYEQYF
J gene: TRBJ2-1; D gene: TRBD2; clone size: .; V gene: TRBV7-3; CDR3 DNA: TGTGCCAGCAGTAGACTAGCCGCCAATGAGCAGTTCTTC; CDR3 protein: CASSRLAANEQFF
J gene: TRBJ2-5; D gene: .; clone size: many; V gene: TRBV11-2; CDR3 DNA: TGTGCCAGCAGCTTAGGAGGGGGGTTAGAGACCCAGTACTTC; CDR3 protein: CASSLGGGLETQYF
J gene: TRBJ2-7; D gene: TRBD2; clone size: .; V gene: TRBV20-1; CDR3 DNA: TGCAGTGCAGGTCTTAGCGGGAGGGCCAGCTACGAGCAGTACTTC; CDR3 protein: CSAGLSGRASYEQYF